These 18 T cell receptor beta chains originate from one sample sequenced in a study of shared clonotypes between healthy human individuals. Clones were read by immunoSEQ multiplex PCR, and TCRdb kept only the in-frame ones, dropping some. The sample includes about 2.5 million clones, 85% to 95% seen only once; the top ten take approximately 0.39%. The sequencing input was naive CD4+ T cells from PBMCs. Subset given: CD45RA+ positively selected. The receptors shown here come from a man aged 18 to 30 in good health. Some clones in this sample may be carry-over from other donors' samples.

The DNA for the CDR3 is TGTGCCAGCAGTTACTCCGGCGGCGGAGGGGTAGATACGCAGTATTTT. This codes for CASSYSGGGGVDTQYF. The chain joins TRBV6-6 to TRBJ2-3; tentative D call: TRBD2 (6 bases). Between the trimmed V and J ends, which lost 0 bases and 5 bases, there was a span of 15 bases. Germline CDR1 MNHNY, CDR2 SVGAGI (reference sequence). The CDR3 sequence is 16 residues long.

The rearrangement links TRBV25-1 to TRBJ2-7; D unresolved. The CDR3 loop spans 14 amino acids. The V and J ends lost 3 bases and 6 bases respectively, with 15 bases between them. CDR1 is MGHDK and CDR2 is SYGVNS in the germline V gene. CDR3 residues: CASSDGRVLGEQYF. The CDR3 nucleotides are TGTGCCAGCAGTGATGGACGGGTCCTAGGCGAGCAGTACTTC.

In this sample, this clone turned up a few times. This chain uses TRBV5-4 with TRBJ1-2; TRBD1 aligns across 8 bases. Germline V gene sequence: CDR1 SGHNT, CDR2 YYREEE (reference sequence). Trimming removed 4 bases from V and 6 bases from J; junction bases left unmatched: 5. The CDR3 spans 13 residues. Here the CDR3 DNA reads TGTGCCAGCAGCCTGGACAGGGAGGATGGCTACACCTTC. Its protein product is CASSLDREDGYTF.

This clone was detected once. One junction end does not reproduce the germline sequence, and a read error may be involved. The chain has TRBV5-5 and TRBJ1-4; no reliable D call. This CDR3 spans 12 amino acids. CDR1 is SGHKS, CDR2 YYEKEE, per germline (reference sequence). This chain's CDR3 is CASSLGFTENLF. CDR3 sequence (DNA): TGTGCCAGCAGCTTGGGGTTTACTGAAAACCTTTTT. Combining the CDR3 with reference TRBV5-5 and TRBJ1-4 gives the whole variable domain DAGVTQSPTHLIKTRGQQVTLRCSPISGHKSVSWYQQVLGQGPQFIFQYYEKEERGRGNFPDRFSARQFPNYSSELNVNALLLGDSALYLCASSLGFTENLFGSGTQLSVL.

This clone was observed once. This rearrangement joins TRBV11-3 to TRBJ2-5; the D is unclear. CDR1 and CDR2 (germline): SGHNT, YENEEA. There are 15 residues in the CDR3. V was clipped by 5 bases and J by 5 bases, with 18 bases between them. CDR3 bases: TGTGCCAGCAGCCCAAAGTCAGGTTATGCGGAGACCCAGTACTTC. Amino acid sequence: CASSPKSGYAETQYF.

The chain recombines TRBV6-1 with TRBJ1-5, with D unresolved. CDR3 length: 13 residues. With 7 bases removed from V and 4 bases from J, the gap between germline ends came to 11 bases. Germline V lookup: CDR1 MNHNS, CDR2 SASEGT. This CDR3 reads CASMRGNNQPQHF. Here the CDR3 DNA reads TGTGCCAGCATGCGAGGGAATAATCAGCCCCAGCATTTT.

The rearrangement uses TRBV28 and TRBJ2-4; D possibly corresponds to TRBD1 (7 bases). With 5 bases removed from V and 3 bases from J, the gap between germline ends came to 17 bases. CDR1 is MDHEN and CDR2 is SYDVKM in the germline V gene. The CDR3 totals 16 residues. CDR3 nucleotide sequence: TGTGCCAGCAGTCCCCGGGGGACAGAGTTCAAAAACATTCAGTACTTC. The encoded protein is CASSPRGTEFKNIQYF.

The V and J genes are TRBV7-8 and TRBJ2-3; D could derive from TRBD1 or TRBD2 (7 bases each). Deletions cut 5 bases from V and 5 bases from J, with 20 bases between. CDR1 and CDR2 (germline): SGHVS, FQNEAQ. The CDR3 covers 16 residues. For the CDR3, the DNA is TGTGCCAGCAGCCAAGGGGGCGGGAGTATCGAAGATACGCAGTATTTT. Translated: CASSQGGGSIEDTQYF.

V usage is TRBV11-2 and J usage is TRBJ2-1; 9 nucleotides align to TRBD2. V shed 5 bases, J shed 6 bases, and the junction held 17 bases outside the gene matches. The CDR3 spans 18 residues. Germline V gives CDR1 SGHAT, CDR2 FQNNGV. CDR3 protein: CASSVRLLAGVRGNEQFF. The DNA of the CDR3 is TGTGCCAGCAGCGTTAGGTTGTTAGCGGGAGTTCGTGGCAATGAGCAGTTCTTC.

The chain links TRBV7-3 to TRBJ1-4, with a possible D match to TRBD1 (6 bases). Germline values: CDR1 SGHTA, CDR2 FQGTGA. The ends were cut back, 5 bases at V and 7 bases at J, with 14 bases in the middle. The CDR3 runs 14 residues. The CDR3 here is CASSPGAGSEKLFF. The CDR3 region has the DNA TGTGCCAGCAGCCCGGGGGCAGGGAGTGAAAAACTGTTTTTT.

To note about this clone: Additional DNA sequences in this sample encode the identical CDR3. The chain has TRBV7-3 and TRBJ2-1, with D hard to call. CDR1 and CDR2 (germline): SGHTA, FQGTGA. V dropped 1 base and J dropped 2 bases, with 9 bases sitting between them. The CDR3 length is 15 residues. The DNA of the CDR3 is TGTGCCAGCAGCTTAAGTCGCGGCCCCTACAATGAGCAGTTCTTC. Its protein product is CASSLSRGPYNEQFF.

The chain employs TRBV7-6 and TRBJ2-7, with TRBD1 matching over 9 bases. Germline CDR1 and CDR2: SGHVS and FNYEAQ. This CDR3 comprises 15 residues. V trimming: 1 base; J trimming: 8 bases; junction bases outside the gene matches: 9. CDR3 residues: CASSLGYRTGDKQYF. The CDR3 nucleotides read TGTGCCAGCAGCTTAGGATATCGGACAGGGGACAAGCAGTACTTC.

To note about this clone: Other DNA sequences of this sample code for an identical CDR3. The chain recombines TRBV18 with TRBJ2-2, with D possibly TRBD1 on 5 matching bases. Germline values: CDR1 KGHSH, CDR2 LQKENI. The V end was cut by 3 bases, the J end by 1 base, with 6 bases between. This CDR3 spans 14 amino acids. The CDR3 DNA sequence: TGTGCCAGCTCACCGGACATGAACACCGGGGAGCTGTTTTTT. Protein sequence: CASSPDMNTGELFF.

The chain is built from TRBV25-1 and TRBJ2-7; D might be TRBD2 (5 bases). The V and J ends lost 3 bases and 1 base respectively, with 13 bases between them. From germline, CDR1 is MGHDK and CDR2 SYGVNS. The CDR3 consists of 15 residues. This CDR3 reads CASSDPRERSYEQYF. The DNA for the CDR3 is TGTGCCAGCAGTGACCCGAGGGAGCGGTCCTACGAGCAGTACTTC.

The chain links TRBV30 to TRBJ2-5; D gene uncertain. The assigned J gene may be wrong: the sequence end matches TRBJ2-7 better. CDR1 GTSNPN and CDR2 SVGIG come from the germline V gene (reference sequence). The CDR3 consists of 13 residues. Here the CDR3 DNA reads TGTGCCTGGAGGGCATATAATGACGGCGAGCAGTACTTC. Translating it yields CAWRAYNDGEQYF.

The CDR3 spells CASSSPPGGGDEKLFF. The DNA of the CDR3 is TGTGCCAGCAGTTCCCCCCCTGGGGGGGGCGATGAAAAACTGTTTTTT. The chain combines TRBV28 with TRBJ1-4; tentatively, D is TRBD1 (6 bases). The germline V gene has CDR1 MDHEN and CDR2 SYDVKM. The V gene lost 4 bases and the J gene lost 6 bases, with 18 bases spanning the gap. The CDR3 contains 16 residues. The entire variable domain, with the rest obtained from reference TRBV28 and TRBJ1-4, is as follows: DVKVTQSSRYLVKRTGEKVFLECVQDMDHENMFWYRQDPGLGLRLIYFSYDVKMKEKGDIPEGYSVSREKKERFSLILESASTNQTSMYLCASSSPPGGGDEKLFFGSGTQLSVL.

V and J are TRBV10-1 and TRBJ2-4; TRBD2 agrees at 13 bases. Trimming took 4 bases from V and 2 from J; bases not matched to a gene: 8. The germline CDR1 and CDR2 sequences are WNHNN and SYGVQD (reference sequence). The CDR3 runs 18 residues. Here the CDR3 DNA reads TGCGCCAGCAGTGTGGGACTAGCGGGAAGCGGAACCAAAAACATTCAGTACTTC. It yields the protein CASSVGLAGSGTKNIQYF.

The J gene is TRBJ2-5, the V gene TRBV5-8; 7 positions agree with TRBD2. Germline CDR1 and CDR2: SGHTS and YDEGEE. The CDR3 runs to 14 residues. V lost 4 bases and J lost 4; bases outside the gene matches: 7. CDR3: CASSPGLVAETQYF. The CDR3 DNA reads as TGTGCCAGCAGCCCCGGACTAGTCGCAGAGACCCAGTACTTC.